Following are 20 T cell receptor beta chains from one sample sequenced in a study of beta chain features in type 1 diabetes. Whole-study results and caveats: When Type 1 diabetes patients were examined, their TCRB CDR3s proved moderately but significantly shorter in all four CD4+ subsets.

Since all of the isolated RNA was reverse transcribed, expressed TCRB transcripts were what got sequenced. TCRdb's copy holds only in-frame clones and misses some; the assay was immunoSEQ multiplex PCR. Among tens of thousands of clones, about 50% were seen once, and the ten largest hold 2.6%. What these receptors recognize is not known. The sample taken for sequencing was Tregs from blood. Receptor source: a woman aged 40 to 50 with type 1 diabetes.

The chain is built from TRBV6-6 and TRBJ2-3; tentative D call: TRBD2 (6 bases). Germline CDR1 MNHNY, CDR2 SVGAGI (reference sequence). The V gene lost 11 bases and the J gene lost 2 bases, with 11 bases spanning the gap. The CDR3 has 12 residues. The CDR3 DNA reads TGTGCCGGAGGGCCCAACACAGATACGCAGTATTTT. Protein product: CAGGPNTDTQYF.

V is TRBV28 and J is TRBJ2-2; TRBD2 agrees at 7 bases. Germline V gives CDR1 MDHEN, CDR2 SYDVKM. This CDR3 is built from 16 residues. The junction had 8 bases not matched to a gene; V was cut back by 7 bases and J by 0 bases. The chain's CDR3 is CASTRGGRANTGELFF. CDR3 coding DNA: TGTGCCAGCACTAGGGGTGGGAGGGCGAACACCGGGGAGCTGTTTTTT.

The chain combines TRBV11-2 with TRBJ2-6, with D possibly TRBD1 on 6 matching bases. The CDR3 has 16 residues. Germline loops: CDR1 SGHAT, CDR2 FQNNGV. Deletions cut 1 base from V and 4 bases from J, with 11 bases between. The CDR3 sequence is CASSLVRGSGANVLTF. In nucleotides, the CDR3 is TGTGCCAGCAGCTTAGTAAGGGGGTCAGGGGCCAACGTCCTGACTTTC.

This clone was observed a handful of times. The J gene is TRBJ2-2, the V gene TRBV19, with D hard to call. Trimming stripped 6 bases from V and 3 bases from J, with 11 bases between. This CDR3 has 14 amino acids. CDR1 and CDR2 (germline): LNHDA, SQIVND (reference sequence). The CDR3 nucleotides read TGTGCCAGTAGCCCCGACACCTACACCGGGGAGCTGTTTTTT. As protein: CASSPDTYTGELFF. Drawing the rest from reference TRBV19 and TRBJ2-2, the complete variable domain is DGGITQSPKYLFRKEGQNVTLSCEQNLNHDAMYWYRQDPGQGLRLIYYSQIVNDFQKGDIAEGYSVSREKKESFPLTVTSAQKNPTAFYLCASSPDTYTGELFFGEGSRLTVL.

This clone has only a few counts. V is TRBV6-1 and J is TRBJ2-5; D is unresolved. V lost 5 bases, J lost 0 bases, and 10 bases lay in between. The CDR3 has 14 amino acids. Looked up from germline, CDR1 is MNHNS and CDR2 is SASEGT. The CDR3 DNA is TGTGCCAGCAGTCTTCACTCCTACCAAGAGACCCAGTACTTC. Translated: CASSLHSYQETQYF.

The rearrangement joins TRBV11-2 to TRBJ2-1, with a weak D call TRBD1 (5 bases). This CDR3 is 14 amino acids long. Trimming left V 5 bases short and J 8 bases short, with 16 bases between. In germline, CDR1 is SGHAT, CDR2 FQNNGV. This CDR3 reads CASSPRAPPYEQFF. The CDR3 DNA is TGTGCCAGCAGCCCCAGGGCCCCCCCCTATGAGCAGTTCTTC.

The V call is TRBV10-3, the J call TRBJ2-7, with TRBD1 as a possible D gene (5 bases). Germline V gene sequence: CDR1 ENHRY, CDR2 SYGVKD. With 11 bases removed from V and 2 bases from J, the gap between germline ends came to 19 bases. The CDR3 covers 14 residues. The CDR3 DNA is TGTGCCGCTCAGTTTGACAGTGCTCCCTACGAGCAGTACTTC. This gives the protein CAAQFDSAPYEQYF.

This clone was seen only a few times. This chain links TRBV6-1 with TRBJ2-1; tentatively, D is TRBD1 (5 bases). The CDR3 covers 14 residues. Germline V lookup: CDR1 MNHNS, CDR2 SASEGT. V was pared by 2 bases and J by 4 bases, with 9 bases between. The CDR3 protein is CASSEPNRYNEQFF. DNA of the CDR3: TGTGCCAGCAGTGAACCTAACAGGTACAATGAGCAGTTCTTC.

In its sample, this clone was seen once. The V gene is TRBV28, the J gene TRBJ1-3, with D possibly being TRBD1 (5 bases). Germline V gene lookup returns CDR1 MDHEN and CDR2 SYDVKM. The CDR3 is 16 residues long. V was cut by 3 bases and J by 4 bases, with 16 bases left in between. The CDR3 DNA follows: TGTGCCAGCAGTTTCGTTGGGGGGTCTTCGGGAAACACCATATATTTT. The encoded protein is CASSFVGGSSGNTIYF.

The J gene is TRBJ1-1, the V gene TRBV4-2; D is ambiguous. Looked up from germline, CDR1 is LGHNA and CDR2 is YNFKEQ. The CDR3 totals 11 residues. V dropped 4 bases and J dropped 6 bases, with 6 bases sitting between them. The chain's CDR3 is CASSLHSEAFF. The CDR3 nucleotides read TGTGCCAGCAGCCTTCATTCTGAAGCTTTCTTT.

The chain couples TRBV14 to TRBJ1-3; no clear D. Per the germline V gene, CDR1 is SGHDN and CDR2 is FVKESK. The CDR3 has 12 residues. V lost 4 bases and J lost 3, with 4 bases in between. The chain's CDR3 is CASSPFGNTIYF. In nucleotides, the CDR3 is TGTGCCAGCAGCCCGTTTGGAAACACCATATATTTT.

V and J are TRBV7-9 and TRBJ2-3, with D perhaps TRBD1 (6 bases). Trimming removed 5 bases from V and 3 bases from J, with 12 bases in between. Germline V CDR1 and CDR2: SEHNR, FQNEAQ (reference sequence). CDR3 length: 14 amino acids. The CDR3 DNA is TGTGCCAGCAGCGTACCCCAGGGGACAGATACGCAGTATTTT. This translates into CASSVPQGTDTQYF.

The chain is built from TRBV7-9 and TRBJ2-1, with TRBD1 matching 9 bases. The trim removed 5 bases at V and 9 bases at J, leaving 8 bases unmatched. The CDR3 totals 14 residues. Per germline, CDR1 SEHNR and CDR2 FQNEAQ (reference sequence). The CDR3 bases are TGTGCCAGCAGCCCCGGGACAGGGATAGGTGAGCAGTTCTTC. Translating gives CASSPGTGIGEQFF.

The chain uses TRBV4-2 and TRBJ1-4, with 7 bases aligning to TRBD1. V shed 4 bases and J 4 bases; nucleotides not matched to a gene: 3. In germline, CDR1 is LGHNA, CDR2 YNFKEQ. The CDR3 covers 14 residues. DNA of the CDR3: TGTGCCAGCAGCCCGGGACAGCTTAATGAAAAACTGTTTTTT. Translating it yields CASSPGQLNEKLFF.

This chain uses TRBV7-2 with TRBJ1-5; 7 nucleotides agree with TRBD1. In germline, CDR1 is SGHTA, CDR2 FQGNSA. J was trimmed by 5 bases and V by 3 bases; bases with no gene match: 7. There are 15 residues in the CDR3. Here the CDR3 reads CASSFSTGRHQPQHF. In nucleotides, the CDR3 is TGTGCCAGCAGCTTCTCGACAGGGCGTCATCAGCCCCAGCATTTT.

The chain joins TRBV5-1 to TRBJ2-7; a possible D gene is TRBD2 (6 bases). Trimming pared 4 bases from V and 6 bases from J, leaving 11 bases between. Germline CDR1 is SGHRS and CDR2 is YFSETQ. This CDR3 spans 12 amino acids. In DNA, the CDR3 is TGCGCCAGCAGCCGGATGGGGGGCGAGCAGTACTTC. It translates to CASSRMGGEQYF. The variable domain in full, with the rest retrieved from reference TRBV5-1 and TRBJ2-7, is KAGVTQTPRYLIKTRGQQVTLSCSPISGHRSVSWYQQTPGQGLQFLFEYFSETQRNKGNFPGRFSGRQFSNSRSEMNVSTLELGDSALYLCASSRMGGEQYFGPGTRLTVT.

The V gene is TRBV19, the J gene TRBJ1-1; 7 bases align to TRBD1. From germline, CDR1 is LNHDA and CDR2 SQIVND (reference sequence). Trimming cost V 4 bases and J 4 bases; bases outside gene matches: 6. The CDR3 contains 14 residues. CDR3 region: CASSTNRGVTEAFF. CDR3 nucleotide sequence: TGTGCCAGTAGTACCAACAGGGGAGTCACTGAAGCTTTCTTT.

V usage is TRBV7-2 and J usage is TRBJ1-1, with unresolved D. Per germline, CDR1 SGHTA and CDR2 FQGNSA. The CDR3 is 15 amino acids. Trimming took off 4 bases at V and 1 base at J, with 13 bases between the two ends. In nucleotides, the CDR3 is TGTGCCAGCAGCTGGGGAGGAGCTTCGAACACTGAAGCTTTCTTT. Translated, it gives CASSWGGASNTEAFF.

The rearrangement uses TRBV7-2 and TRBJ1-2, with a tentative D call TRBD1 (5 bases). CDR1 is SGHTA, CDR2 FQGNSA, per germline. The CDR3 runs 14 residues. Trimming shortened V by 5 bases and J by 2 bases, and 12 bases separated the two germline ends. CDR3 nucleotide sequence: TGTGCCAGCAGCCCCGGCCGGACAAACTATGGCTACACCTTC. This sequence encodes CASSPGRTNYGYTF. Filled out from reference TRBV7-2 and TRBJ1-2, the complete variable domain reads GAGVSQSPSNKVTEKGKDVELRCDPISGHTALYWYRQSLGQGLEFLIYFQGNSAPDKSGLPSDRFSAERTGGSVSTLTIQRTQQEDSAVYLCASSPGRTNYGYTFGSGTRLTVV.

The chain uses TRBV9 and TRBJ2-1; 7 bases align to TRBD1. The CDR3 consists of 15 residues. CDR1 and CDR2 from the germline V gene are SGDLS and YYNGEE. V trimming: 0 bases; J trimming: 3 bases; junction bases outside the gene matches: 3. This chain's CDR3 is CASSVAGTDYNEQFF. CDR3 bases: TGTGCCAGCAGCGTAGCGGGGACAGACTACAATGAGCAGTTCTTC.